These 2 T cell receptor beta chains share one sample of origin, sequenced in a study of cytomegalovirus exposure and HLA in healthy donors. PCR primers comprised 60 Vbeta and 13 Jbeta primers. Generated by immunoSEQ multiplex PCR, the TCRdb table keeps only in-frame clones and is missing some. The table includes around 190,000 clones, roughly 78% detected once. Material for sequencing was PBMCs. These receptors originate from a woman in her forties in good health and CMV-seronegative.

This clone was seen a handful of times. V gene TRBV6-6 combines with J gene TRBJ1-1, with 8 bases matching TRBD1. Germline CDR1 and CDR2: MNHNY and SVGAGI (reference sequence). The CDR3 length is 12 residues. V shed 4 bases, J shed 10 bases, and the junction held 5 bases outside the gene matches. The CDR3 spells CASSFDRGTAFF. The CDR3 DNA is TGTGCCAGCAGTTTCGACAGGGGCACAGCTTTCTTT.

CDR3 in DNA: TGTGCCAGCAGCGTCCTCCTGGGGGCCCTCACAGATACGCAGTATTTT. This codes for CASSVLLGALTDTQYF. The rearrangement links TRBV7-9 to TRBJ2-3; D is possibly TRBD1 (6 bases). CDR1 SEHNR and CDR2 FQNEAQ come from the germline V gene (reference sequence). The CDR3 contains 16 residues. V was cut by 5 bases and J by 2 bases, with 17 bases left in between.